This section outlines one T cell receptor (beta chain) sequence together with its context. Germline V gene data show CDR1 as MNHNY and CDR2 as SVGAGI (reference sequence). V lost 2 bases to trimming and J lost 4 bases; unmatched junction nucleotides: 7. This CDR3 has 15 residues. The sample comes from a study of blood T cell repertoires in COVID-19. As originally analysed: Reference gene primer amplification yielded estimated nucleated cell counts. Using immunoSEQ multiplex PCR, the repertoire was profiled, and TCRdb retains in-frame clones only, with some absent. The DNA gave D and trimming, while V, J and clone size come from that table. The sample has 120,000 or so clones, around 80% seen once.

The clonotype was recovered from a man aged 40-55 years with active or convalescent COVID-19. Sequencing was carried out using peripheral blood. The chain has TRBV6-6 and TRBJ2-5, with 7 bases matching TRBD2. The CDR3 nucleotides read TGTGCCAGCAGTTACCTAGGACTAGTGGGAGAGACCCAGTACTTC. Translating gives CASSYLGLVGETQYF.